This TCR beta chain was observed in a study of patients and donors after allogeneic stem cell transplantation. V gave up 5 bases and J gave up 6 bases, with 16 bases separating them. Germline CDR1 and CDR2: LNHDA and SQIVND (reference sequence). The CDR3 covers 15 residues. TCRdb ran MiXCR on the RT-PCR reads and lists one entry per CDR3 protein. The table has some 230,000 distinct CDR3 sequences, around 14% seen once. The source is a human donor who was either an allogeneic HSCT recipient or a stem cell or donor lymphocyte infusion donor (not recorded which). It is not recorded whose cells these are; they may come from a transplant donor. This chain connects TRBV19 to TRBJ2-2; the D is unclear. Sequencing input: blood, either unsorted or a sorted T cell fraction (not recorded which). CDR3 DNA: TGTGCCAGTAGTCCCCGCGGTCGGCTAGCCGGGGAGCTGTTTTTT. It codes for CASSPRGRLAGELFF.